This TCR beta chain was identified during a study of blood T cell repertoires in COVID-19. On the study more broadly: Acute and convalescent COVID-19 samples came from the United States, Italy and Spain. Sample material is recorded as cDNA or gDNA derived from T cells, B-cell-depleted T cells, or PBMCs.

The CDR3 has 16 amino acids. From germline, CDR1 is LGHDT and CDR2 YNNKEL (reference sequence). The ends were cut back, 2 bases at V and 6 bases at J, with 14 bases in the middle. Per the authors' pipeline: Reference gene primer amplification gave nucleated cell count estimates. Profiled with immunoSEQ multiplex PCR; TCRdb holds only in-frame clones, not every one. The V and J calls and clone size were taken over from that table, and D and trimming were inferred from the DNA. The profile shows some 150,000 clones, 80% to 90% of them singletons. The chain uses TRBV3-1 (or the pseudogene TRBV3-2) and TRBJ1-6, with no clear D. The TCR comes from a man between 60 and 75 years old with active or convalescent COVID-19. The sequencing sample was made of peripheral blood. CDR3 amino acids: CASSQHPQEANSPLHF. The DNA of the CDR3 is TGTGCCAGCAGCCAACACCCCCAGGAAGCTAATTCACCCCTCCACTTT.